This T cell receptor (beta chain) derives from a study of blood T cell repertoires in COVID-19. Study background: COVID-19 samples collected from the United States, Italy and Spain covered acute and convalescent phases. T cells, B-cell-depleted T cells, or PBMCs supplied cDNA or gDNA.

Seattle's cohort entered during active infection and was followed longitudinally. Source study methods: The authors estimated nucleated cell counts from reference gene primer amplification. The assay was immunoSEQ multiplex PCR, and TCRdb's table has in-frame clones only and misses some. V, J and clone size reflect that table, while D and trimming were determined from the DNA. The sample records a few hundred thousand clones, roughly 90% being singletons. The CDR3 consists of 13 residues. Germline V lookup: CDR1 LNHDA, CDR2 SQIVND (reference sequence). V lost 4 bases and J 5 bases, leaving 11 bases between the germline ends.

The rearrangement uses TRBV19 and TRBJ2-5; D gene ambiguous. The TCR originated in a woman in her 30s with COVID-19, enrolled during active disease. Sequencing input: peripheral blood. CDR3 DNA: TGTGCCAGTAGTAACAGTGGGTGGGAGACCCAGTACTTC. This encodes CASSNSGWETQYF.